Below, 15 T cell receptor beta chains from the same sample are listed, as sequenced in a study of immune characterization of retroperitoneal liposarcoma. One entry per CDR3 protein results from TCRdb running MiXCR on the PCR reads. The sample comprises some 11,000 distinct CDR3 sequences, 45% to 55% of which are singletons, and about 10% rests with the top ten. Sequencing was carried out using tumor tissue. The receptor source for this set is a female donor with retroperitoneal liposarcoma.

This clonotype is judged medium-sized (0.01 to 0.1%). The chain recombines TRBV27 with TRBJ2-1, with D perhaps assigned TRBD1 or TRBD2 (5 bases each). CDR1 MNHEY and CDR2 SMNVEV come from the germline V gene (reference sequence). Trimming shortened V by 5 bases and J by 0 bases, and 14 bases separated the two germline ends. The CDR3 has 16 amino acids. CDR3 sequence (DNA): TGTGCCAGCAGTATCCCGGGACGGGGCTCCTACAATGAGCAGTTCTTC. Amino acid sequence: CASSIPGRGSYNEQFF.

Relative to its sample, this clonotype is medium-sized (0.01 to 0.1%). The rearrangement uses TRBV10-1 and TRBJ2-1; TRBD2 agrees at 9 bases. Germline trimming cut 5 bases from V and 7 bases from J; bases unmatched to any gene: 6. Germline V lookup: CDR1 WNHNN, CDR2 SYGVQD (reference sequence). This CDR3 region has 14 residues. CDR3 region: CASSYGTSRNEQFF. For the CDR3, the DNA is TGCGCCAGCAGTTATGGGACTAGCAGGAATGAGCAGTTCTTC.

This clonotype was observed a handful of times. Relative to the germline gene, one junction end is altered; a read error may explain this. The chain has TRBV6-1 and TRBJ2-1; the match to TRBD1 covers 9 bases. CDR1 MNHNS and CDR2 SASEGT come from the germline V gene. The CDR3 spans 14 residues. The CDR3 DNA follows: TGTGCCAGCAGAGAAGACAGGGGGGGGTACGAGCAGTTCTTC. Its protein product is CASREDRGGYEQFF.

The CDR3 DNA sequence: TGTGCCAGCAGTTTAAGGCAGCTAGAGACCCAGTTCTTC. It is translated as CASSLRQLETQFF. The chain has TRBV12-3 or TRBV12-4 and TRBJ2-1; D gene uncertain. This CDR3 has 13 amino acids. V was clipped by 2 bases and J by 13 bases, with 15 bases between them.

This clonotype came up a few times. The V gene is TRBV6-5, the J gene TRBJ2-5; 8 positions agree with TRBD2. CDR3 length: 16 amino acids. Germline lookup yields CDR1 MNHEY and CDR2 SVGAGI. Losses at the gene ends were 2 bases for V and 7 bases for J; bases not matched to a gene: 12. The CDR3 DNA is TGTGCCAGCAGTTACAACGACGGGGGGGGGCGGGGGACCCAGTACTTC. The encoded protein is CASSYNDGGGRGTQYF.

This CDR3 reads CASSRPSGSLTDTQYF. CDR3 sequence (DNA): TGTGCCAGCAGTAGACCAAGCGGGAGTCTCACAGATACGCAGTATTTT. The rearrangement joins TRBV27 to TRBJ2-3, with 8 bases identical to TRBD2. Germline assignment: CDR1 MNHEY and CDR2 SMNVEV (reference sequence). CDR3 size: 16 residues. Trimming cost V 5 bases and J 2 bases; bases outside gene matches: 9.

This chain connects TRBV27 to TRBJ2-1; 7 positions agree with TRBD2. CDR1 MNHEY and CDR2 SMNVEV come from the germline V gene (reference sequence). The V gene end was trimmed by 6 bases and the J gene end by 8 bases; junction bases not matched to a gene: 10. CDR3 length: 14 residues. CDR3 amino acids: CASRGLAAWDEQFF. The CDR3 region has the DNA TGTGCCAGCAGGGGGCTAGCGGCCTGGGATGAGCAGTTCTTC.

This rearrangement joins TRBV7-6 to TRBJ2-5; D gene uncertain. Trimming took off 1 base at V and 11 bases at J, with 17 bases between the two ends. Germline assignment: CDR1 SGHVS and CDR2 FNYEAQ. This CDR3 region has 14 residues. CDR3 protein: CASSLEALPQEQYF. The DNA for the CDR3 is TGTGCCAGCAGCTTAGAGGCTCTACCCCAGGAGCAGTACTTC.

The chain recombines TRBV6-1 with TRBJ2-2; 12 bases line up with TRBD2. This CDR3 spans 14 amino acids. The germline gives CDR1 MNHNS, CDR2 SASEGT. Trimming cost V 11 bases and J 4 bases; bases outside gene matches: 5. As DNA, the CDR3 is TGTGCCGGTACTAGCGGGAGGCGCACCGGGGAGCTGTTTTTT. Its translation is CAGTSGRRTGELFF.

The rearrangement links TRBV12-3 or TRBV12-4 to TRBJ2-7; D is unresolved. With the DNA end fitting TRBJ2-5 better, the J assignment may be wrong. This CDR3 is 13 amino acids long. CDR3 sequence reads: CASSLKGQETQYF. Written as DNA, the CDR3 is TGTGCCAGCAGTTTAAAGGGCCAAGAGACCCAGTACTTC.

The chain links TRBV6-1 to TRBJ2-3, with 11 bases aligning to TRBD2. V gave up 6 bases and J gave up 2 bases; unmatched junction bases: 4. CDR1 and CDR2 from the germline V gene are MNHNS and SASEGT. The CDR3 extends over 15 amino acids. For the CDR3, the DNA is TGTGCCAGCAGGTTAGCGGGGGGGCTCACAGATACGCAGTATTTT. Translation: CASRLAGGLTDTQYF.

This clonotype has just a few counts. The gene calls are TRBV6-8 and TRBJ2-1, with 14 bases fitting TRBD2. Trimming cost V 2 bases and J 6 bases; bases outside gene matches: 9. The length of the CDR3 is 18 residues. The germline gives CDR1 MNHGY, CDR2 SAAAGT. This CDR3 is CASSYPTSGRAEGNEQFF. The CDR3 DNA reads TGTGCCAGCAGTTACCCGACTAGCGGGAGGGCAGAAGGCAATGAGCAGTTCTTC.

This chain connects TRBV27 to TRBJ2-3, with a weak D call TRBD1 (5 bases). CDR1 is MNHEY and CDR2 is SMNVEV in the germline V gene (reference sequence). The V end was cut by 2 bases, the J end by 2 bases, with 14 bases between. The CDR3 length is 16 residues. CDR3 sequence reads: CASSLKGVSVTDTQYF. CDR3 DNA: TGTGCCAGCAGTTTAAAAGGGGTTTCGGTCACAGATACGCAGTATTTT.

This clonotype has only a few counts. The chain uses TRBV27 and TRBJ1-1; D perhaps matches TRBD1 (5 bases). CDR3 length equals 13 residues. Germline CDR1 reads MNHEY; CDR2 reads SMNVEV (reference sequence). Trimming took off 7 bases at V and 1 base at J, with 10 bases between the two ends. In DNA form, the CDR3 reads TGTGCCAGCACCGGGGGGGGGAACACTGAAGCTTTCTTT. This gives the protein CASTGGGNTEAFF.

This clonotype is categorized as medium-sized. The chain links TRBV6-1 to TRBJ2-1; TRBD1 aligns across 10 bases. CDR1 MNHNS and CDR2 SASEGT come from the germline V gene. This CDR3 comprises 16 residues. J was trimmed by 13 bases and V by 0 bases; bases with no gene match: 12. The CDR3 reads CASSEAQTGGQETQFF. The CDR3 DNA sequence: TGTGCCAGCAGTGAAGCCCAGACAGGGGGCCAAGAGACCCAGTTCTTC.